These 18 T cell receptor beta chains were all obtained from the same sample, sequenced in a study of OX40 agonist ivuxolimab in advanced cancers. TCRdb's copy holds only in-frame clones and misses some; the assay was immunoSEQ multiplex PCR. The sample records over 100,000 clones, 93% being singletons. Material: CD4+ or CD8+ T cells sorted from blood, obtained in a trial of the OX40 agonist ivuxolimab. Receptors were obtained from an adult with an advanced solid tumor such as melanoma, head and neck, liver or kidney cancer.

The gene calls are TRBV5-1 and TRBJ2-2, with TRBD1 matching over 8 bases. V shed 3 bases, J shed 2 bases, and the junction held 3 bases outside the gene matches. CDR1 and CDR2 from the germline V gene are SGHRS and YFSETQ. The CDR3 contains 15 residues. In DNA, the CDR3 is TGCGCCAGCAGCTCACAGGGGGATAACACCGGGGAGCTGTTTTTT. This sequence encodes CASSSQGDNTGELFF.

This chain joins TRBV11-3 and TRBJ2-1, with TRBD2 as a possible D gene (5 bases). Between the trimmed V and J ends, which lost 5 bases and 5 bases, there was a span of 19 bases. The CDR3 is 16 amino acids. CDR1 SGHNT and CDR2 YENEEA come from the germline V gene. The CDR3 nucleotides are TGTGCCAGCAGCGGGGTTGGGCTAGCTGGGCACAATGAGCAGTTCTTC. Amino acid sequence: CASSGVGLAGHNEQFF.

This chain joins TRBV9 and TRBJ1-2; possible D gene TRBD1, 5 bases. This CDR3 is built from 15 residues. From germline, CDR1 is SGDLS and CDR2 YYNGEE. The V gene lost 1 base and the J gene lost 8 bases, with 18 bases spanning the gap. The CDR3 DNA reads TGTGCCAGCAGCGTACCCATTTCGGGGGGGTACGGCTACACCTTC. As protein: CASSVPISGGYGYTF.

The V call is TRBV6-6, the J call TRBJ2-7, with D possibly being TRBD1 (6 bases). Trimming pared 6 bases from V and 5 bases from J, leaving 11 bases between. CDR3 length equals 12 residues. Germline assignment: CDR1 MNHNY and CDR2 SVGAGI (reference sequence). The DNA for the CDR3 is TGTGCCAGCAGGACTACAGGGAACGAGCAGTACTTC. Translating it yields CASRTTGNEQYF.

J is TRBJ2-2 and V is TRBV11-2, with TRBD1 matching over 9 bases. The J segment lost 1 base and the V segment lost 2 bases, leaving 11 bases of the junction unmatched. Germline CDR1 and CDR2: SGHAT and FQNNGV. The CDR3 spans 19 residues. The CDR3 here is CASSLRRRWGQGNTGELFF. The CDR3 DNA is TGTGCCAGCAGCTTACGAAGGAGGTGGGGACAGGGGAACACCGGGGAGCTGTTTTTT.

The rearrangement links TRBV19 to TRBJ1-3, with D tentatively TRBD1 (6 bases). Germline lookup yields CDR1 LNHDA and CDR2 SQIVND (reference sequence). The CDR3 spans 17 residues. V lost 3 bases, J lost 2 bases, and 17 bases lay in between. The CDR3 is CASSIRGVRGPGNTIYF. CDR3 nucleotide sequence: TGTGCCAGTAGTATTCGAGGAGTCAGGGGTCCTGGAAACACCATATATTTT.

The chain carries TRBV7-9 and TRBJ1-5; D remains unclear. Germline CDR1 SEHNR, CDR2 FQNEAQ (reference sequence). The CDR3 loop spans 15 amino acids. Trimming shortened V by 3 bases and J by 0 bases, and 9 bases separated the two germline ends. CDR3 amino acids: CASSFGADSNQPQHF. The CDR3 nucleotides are TGTGCCAGCAGCTTCGGTGCGGATAGCAATCAGCCCCAGCATTTT.

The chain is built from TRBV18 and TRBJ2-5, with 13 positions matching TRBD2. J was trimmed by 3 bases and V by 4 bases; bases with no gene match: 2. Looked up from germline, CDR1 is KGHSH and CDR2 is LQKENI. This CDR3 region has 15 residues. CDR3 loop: CASSRGTSGEETQYF. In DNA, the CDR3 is TGTGCCAGCTCACGGGGGACTAGCGGGGAAGAGACCCAGTACTTC. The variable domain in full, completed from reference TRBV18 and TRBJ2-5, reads NAGVMQNPRHLVRRRGQEARLRCSPMKGHSHVYWYRQLPEEGLKFMVYLQKENIIDESGMPKERFSAEFPKEGPSILRIQQVVRGDSAAYFCASSRGTSGEETQYFGPGTRLLVL.

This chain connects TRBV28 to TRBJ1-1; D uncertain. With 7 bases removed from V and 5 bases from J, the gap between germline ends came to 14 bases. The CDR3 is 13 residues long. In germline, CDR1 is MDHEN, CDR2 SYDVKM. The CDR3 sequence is CASTYRRGTEAFF. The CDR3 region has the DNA TGTGCCAGCACCTACCGCCGGGGTACTGAAGCTTTCTTT.

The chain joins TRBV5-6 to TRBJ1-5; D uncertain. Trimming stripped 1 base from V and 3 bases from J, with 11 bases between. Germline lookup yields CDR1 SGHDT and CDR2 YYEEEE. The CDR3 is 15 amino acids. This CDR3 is CASSLLSGVNQPQHF. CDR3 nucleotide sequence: TGTGCCAGCAGCTTGCTGTCCGGGGTCAATCAGCCCCAGCATTTT.

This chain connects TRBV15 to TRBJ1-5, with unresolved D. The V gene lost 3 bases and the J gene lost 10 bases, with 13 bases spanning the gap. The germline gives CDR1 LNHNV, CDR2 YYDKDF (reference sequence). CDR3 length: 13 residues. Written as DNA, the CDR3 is TGTGCCACCAGCAGCCACACCGGTCTACCCCAGCATTTT. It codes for CATSSHTGLPQHF.

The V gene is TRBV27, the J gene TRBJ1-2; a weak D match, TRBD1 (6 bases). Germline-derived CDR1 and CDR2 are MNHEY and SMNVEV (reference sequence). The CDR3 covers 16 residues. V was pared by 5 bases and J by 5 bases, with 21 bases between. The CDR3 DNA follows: TGTGCCAGCAGTGAGAAACCCCCGGGACACCAATATGGCTACACCTTC. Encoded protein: CASSEKPPGHQYGYTF.

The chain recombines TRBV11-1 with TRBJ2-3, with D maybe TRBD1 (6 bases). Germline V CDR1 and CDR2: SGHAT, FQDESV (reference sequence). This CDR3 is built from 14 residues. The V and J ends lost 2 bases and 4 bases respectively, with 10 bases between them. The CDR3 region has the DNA TGTGCCAGCAGCTTATACAGGGTCTCAGATACGCAGTATTTT. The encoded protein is CASSLYRVSDTQYF. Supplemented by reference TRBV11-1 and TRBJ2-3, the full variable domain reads EAEVAQSPRYKITEKSQAVAFWCDPISGHATLYWYRQILGQGPELLVQFQDESVVDDSQLPKDRFSAERLKGVDSTLKIQPAELGDSAMYLCASSLYRVSDTQYFGPGTRLTVL.

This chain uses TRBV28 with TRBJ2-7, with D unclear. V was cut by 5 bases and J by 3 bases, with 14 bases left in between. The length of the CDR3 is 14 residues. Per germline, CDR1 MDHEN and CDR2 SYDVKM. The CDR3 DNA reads TGTGCCAGCAGTCCTCCAGTGGGAATCTACGAGCAGTACTTC. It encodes CASSPPVGIYEQYF.

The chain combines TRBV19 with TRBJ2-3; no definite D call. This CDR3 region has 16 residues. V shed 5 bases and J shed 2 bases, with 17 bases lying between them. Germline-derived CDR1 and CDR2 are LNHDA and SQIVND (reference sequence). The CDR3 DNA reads TGTGCCAGTAGTCCCCAGGCCAGACTTATCACAGATACGCAGTATTTT. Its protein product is CASSPQARLITDTQYF.

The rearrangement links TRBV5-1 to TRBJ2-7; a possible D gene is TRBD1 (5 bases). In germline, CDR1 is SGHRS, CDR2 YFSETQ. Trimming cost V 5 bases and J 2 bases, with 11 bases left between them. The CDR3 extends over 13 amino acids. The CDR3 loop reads CASRQEPAYEQYF. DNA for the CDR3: TGCGCCAGCAGACAGGAGCCGGCCTACGAGCAGTACTTC.

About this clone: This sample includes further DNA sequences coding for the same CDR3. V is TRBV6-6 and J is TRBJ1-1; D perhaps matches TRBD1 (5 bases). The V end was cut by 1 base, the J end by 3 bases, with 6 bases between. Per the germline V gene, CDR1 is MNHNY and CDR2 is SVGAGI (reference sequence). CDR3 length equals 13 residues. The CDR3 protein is CASSYFRDTEAFF. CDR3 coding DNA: TGTGCCAGCAGTTACTTCAGGGACACTGAAGCTTTCTTT.

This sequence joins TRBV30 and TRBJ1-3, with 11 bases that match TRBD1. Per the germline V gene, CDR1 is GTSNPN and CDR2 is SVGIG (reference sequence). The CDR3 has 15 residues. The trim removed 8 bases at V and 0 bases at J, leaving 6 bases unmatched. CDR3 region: CAGGTGGLSGNTIYF. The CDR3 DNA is TGTGCCGGGGGGACAGGGGGACTCTCTGGAAACACCATATATTTT.